This is a list of T cell receptor beta chains from one sample in a study of T cells after yellow fever vaccination. TCRdb independently ran MiXCR on the 5' RACE reads; one entry per CDR3 protein. The sample holds more than 110,000 distinct CDR3 sequences, about 6.9% seen once. The sample in question was CD4+ T cells sorted from PBMCs, obtained 10 days after the yellow fever booster vaccination. The receptor source for this set is a man under 40 who received the YFV17D yellow fever vaccine. Both conserved end residues are part of each CDR3. The D gene is left open where the match is weak. Size values are once, few and many counts, or a class for expanded clones, and some rows have none.

clone_size,d_call,j_call,v_call,cdr3_nt,cdr3_aa
many,NA,TRBJ1-3,TRBV14,TGTGCCAGCAGCCGGGGAGACTCGGTCTGGGCTGGAAACACCATATATTTT,CASSRGDSVWAGNTIYF
NA,NA,TRBJ2-4,TRBV20-1,TGCAGTGCTAGAGCCCCCGGAGGGGCAGCCAAAAACATTCAGTACTTC,CSARAPGGAAKNIQYF
many,NA,TRBJ2-1,TRBV6-2/TRBV6-3,TGTGCCAGCAGTTATCAAGGTCTCCGGGGTCCGGGCCATAATGAGCAGTTCTTC,CASSYQGLRGPGHNEQFF
many,NA,TRBJ2-7,TRBV7-2,TGTGCCAGCAGACAGGGACTACCGTACGAGCAGTACTTC,CASRQGLPYEQYF
many,TRBD1,TRBJ2-6,TRBV29-1,TGCAACCGTCGAGTAGCAGGACAGGGGGCGAAAGGGGCCAACGTCCTGACTTTC,CNRRVAGQGAKGANVLTF
few,NA,TRBJ2-7,TRBV29-1,TGCAGCGTTCGGTCCACCCGAGTCAGATCCTACGAGCAGTACTTC,CSVRSTRVRSYEQYF
many,NA,TRBJ2-7,TRBV18,TGTGCCAGCTCACTTACTGTCTCGCTGTCCTACGAGCAGTACTTC,CASSLTVSLSYEQYF
many,NA,TRBJ2-7,TRBV7-2,TGTGCCAGCAGCTTAATGAGGGATGAATCCTACGAGCAGTACTTC,CASSLMRDESYEQYF
many,TRBD2,TRBJ2-5,TRBV7-9,TGTGCCAGCAGCCCCCACAAGCGGGAGGGGTACCAAGAGACCCAGTACTTC,CASSPHKREGYQETQYF
many,NA,TRBJ2-2,TRBV7-6,TGTGCCACCAAAATTAGGACACCGAACACCGGGGAGCTGTTTTTT,CATKIRTPNTGELFF
many,NA,TRBJ1-2,TRBV28,TGTGCCAGCAGTTCTGGGACTCTTCCGGGGGGCTACACCTTC,CASSSGTLPGGYTF
NA,NA,TRBJ1-6,TRBV2,TGTGCCAGCAGTGAAGAGAATAATTCCTATAATTCACCCCTCCACTTT,CASSEENNSYNSPLHF
many,NA,TRBJ2-5,TRBV20-1,TGCAGTGCTAGTTTGCTGGGGGAAAGGGTCAGTTCATACCAAGAGACCCAGTACTTC,CSASLLGERVSSYQETQYF
many,NA,TRBJ2-1,TRBV24-1,TGTGCCACCAGTGCCGGGACACATGAGCAGTTCTTC,CATSAGTHEQFF
many,NA,TRBJ2-7,TRBV6-2/TRBV6-3,TGTGCCAGCGCCCCTGGGGTCTACGAGCAGTACTTC,CASAPGVYEQYF
many,NA,TRBJ1-4,TRBV20-1,TGCAGTGCTATGCCTGGGTCCGATAATGAAAAACTGTTTTTT,CSAMPGSDNEKLFF
many,NA,TRBJ2-3,TRBV4-2,TGTGCCAGCAGCCAAGTGACGTCTCCTCCACCAGATACGCAGTATTTT,CASSQVTSPPPDTQYF
many,NA,TRBJ2-1,TRBV10-3,TGTGCCATCAGTGGCGGAGCCGACAATGAGCAGTTCTTC,CAISGGADNEQFF
few,NA,TRBJ2-7,TRBV12-3/TRBV12-4,TGTGCCAGCAGTTACTCTAACCCCTACGAGCAGTACTTC,CASSYSNPYEQYF
many,NA,TRBJ1-1,TRBV7-2,TGTGCCAGCAGCTTTCAGGGCGGAAGGGACACTGAAGCTTTCTTT,CASSFQGGRDTEAFF
many,NA,TRBJ2-2,TRBV5-6,TGTGCCAGCAGCTTGGACAGGGCCCACGGGGAGCTGTTTTTT,CASSLDRAHGELFF
NA,NA,TRBJ2-5,TRBV5-5,TGTGCCAGCAGGCTACTAGTCGGAGAGACCCAGTACTTC,CASRLLVGETQYF